This entry features one T cell receptor (beta chain) sequence. As processed by the authors: How many nucleated cells were present was estimated from reference gene primer amplification. Data came from immunoSEQ multiplex PCR; TCRdb stores just in-frame clones and leaves some out. That table gives V, J and clone size, and the DNA gave D and trimming. The sample shows fewer than 350,000 clones, around 84% of them seen only once. In assigning cohorts, the study relied on participant-reported clinical history. This entry is derived from a study of blood T cell repertoires in COVID-19. On the study more broadly: T cells, B-cell-depleted T cells, or PBMCs provided the cDNA or gDNA that served as material.

Germline V lookup: CDR1 SGHVS, CDR2 FQNEAQ. This CDR3 contains 15 residues. V was clipped by 1 base and J by 8 bases, with 14 bases between them. The rearrangement links TRBV7-8 to TRBJ1-4, with D possibly being TRBD1 (5 bases). Sequencing input: PBMCs or T cells enriched from blood (not recorded which). The TCR was taken from a woman in her forties or fifties who had recovered from COVID-19. This CDR3 reads CASSLERRGREKLFF. In DNA, the CDR3 is TGTGCCAGCAGCTTAGAACGTAGGGGTCGGGAAAAACTGTTTTTT.